Shown below are 30 T cell receptor beta chains from a single sample sequenced in a study of graft-versus-host responses after intestinal transplantation. The plating included roughly 200,000 irradiated, violet-dye-labeled stimulator cells together with roughly 200,000 CFSE-labeled responder cells. The protocol was immunoSEQ multiplex PCR, while the TCRdb copy is restricted to in-frame clones and leaves out a portion. Found here are some 7,000 clones, 33% of them singletons; the top ten hold about 3.5%. The specimen comprised alloreactive CD8+ T cells from a mixed lymphocyte reaction culture, sampled before transplantation. Stated subset: CFSE-low proliferating T cells sorted from approximately six-day pre-transplant mixed lymphocyte reaction (GvH or HvG direction). These receptors came from a human patient who was an organ donor for intestinal transplantation.

The chain couples TRBV10-1 to TRBJ2-2; TRBD1 matches 7 bases. The CDR3 totals 16 residues. J lost 6 bases, V lost 0 bases, and 7 bases had no gene match. The germline gives CDR1 WNHNN, CDR2 SYGVQD (reference sequence). The CDR3, as DNA: TGCGCCAGCAGTGAGTCGACAGGGTATTTCTCCGGGGAGCTGTTTTTT. Protein: CASSESTGYFSGELFF.

By share of the sample, this clone is medium-sized. The rearrangement joins TRBV7-8 to TRBJ1-6; D remains unclear. The germline V and J ends were trimmed by 4 bases and 0 bases, with 13 bases remaining between them. This CDR3 is built from 17 residues. CDR1 is SGHVS and CDR2 is FQNEAQ in the germline V gene. The CDR3 sequence: CASSSPVGSSYNSPLHF. CDR3 nucleotide sequence: TGTGCCAGCAGCTCCCCGGTGGGGAGCTCCTATAATTCACCCCTCCACTTT.

The table lists this clone with a few counts. CDR3: CASSFSPAGGDGYTF. The DNA of the CDR3 is TGTGCCAGCAGTTTTTCCCCTGCAGGGGGCGATGGCTACACCTTC. The V gene is TRBV27, the J gene TRBJ1-2, with 8 nucleotides matching TRBD1. V shed 3 bases and J 6 bases; nucleotides not matched to a gene: 9. The CDR3 contains 15 residues. The germline gives CDR1 MNHEY, CDR2 SMNVEV (reference sequence).

By share, this clone counts as medium-sized. The chain carries TRBV27 and TRBJ2-1; D unclear. The CDR3 contains 13 residues. The germline V gene has CDR1 MNHEY and CDR2 SMNVEV (reference sequence). The V and J ends lost 6 bases and 2 bases respectively, with 8 bases between them. CDR3 in DNA: TGTGCCAGCAGCGAGCAAACCTACAATGAGCAGTTCTTC. It translates to CASSEQTYNEQFF.

This clone was counted between two and nine times. The rearrangement uses TRBV11-3 and TRBJ1-1, with TRBD1 as a possible D gene (5 bases). Germline CDR1 and CDR2: SGHNT and YENEEA. The CDR3 covers 12 residues. V gave up 5 bases and J gave up 8 bases, with 12 bases separating them. DNA for the CDR3: TGTGCCAGCAGCCCAACTGGGGGGGAAGCTTTCTTT. Translation gives CASSPTGGEAFF.

In this sample, this clone turned up once. J is TRBJ2-2 and V is TRBV5-1; D is perhaps TRBD1 (6 bases). From germline, CDR1 is SGHRS and CDR2 YFSETQ. V was trimmed by 0 bases and J by 4 bases, leaving 13 bases between them. The CDR3 is 16 amino acids. Here the CDR3 DNA reads TGCGCCAGCAGCTTGGTTTCAGGGGTCGTCACCGGGGAGCTGTTTTTT. Translated: CASSLVSGVVTGELFF.

This chain uses TRBV6-6 with TRBJ2-5; D possibly corresponds to TRBD1 (6 bases). V lost 3 bases, J lost 6 bases, and 11 bases lay in between. The CDR3 consists of 13 residues. Germline CDR1 is MNHNY and CDR2 is SVGAGI (reference sequence). CDR3 coding DNA: TGTGCCAGCAGTTATGTGACAGGAAAGACCCAGTACTTC. This translates into CASSYVTGKTQYF.

The V call is TRBV19, the J call TRBJ1-5; D perhaps matches TRBD1 (5 bases). Germline CDR1 reads LNHDA; CDR2 reads SQIVND (reference sequence). The CDR3 is 15 residues long. Trimming removed 1 base at V and 3 bases at J, with 10 bases between. As DNA, the CDR3 is TGTGCCAGTAGTATAGGGGCAGGGCCCAATCAGCCCCAGCATTTT. It specifies CASSIGAGPNQPQHF.

This clone was counted only a few times. The V call is TRBV5-4, the J call TRBJ1-2; D is perhaps TRBD1 (6 bases). Germline-derived CDR1 and CDR2 are SGHNT and YYREEE (reference sequence). The CDR3 is 12 amino acids. Trimming stripped 2 bases from V and 8 bases from J, with 10 bases between. CDR3 nucleotides: TGTGCCAGCAGCTTAAGGGGGATGGGCTACACCTTC. Its protein product is CASSLRGMGYTF.

As concerns this clone: Within the sample, other DNA sequences also encode this same CDR3. This chain links TRBV12-1 with TRBJ2-3; TRBD2, the table's D call, was not compared with the DNA. TRBV12-1 is recorded as a pseudogene. CDR3 length: 20 amino acids. The CDR3 DNA reads TGTGCCAGCAGCCGAGAAAAGCTAGCGTTCGGGTGTTCCCGCACAGATACGCAGTATTTT. Translation: CASSREKLAFGCSRTDTQYF.

The V gene is TRBV7-3, the J gene TRBJ2-5; 7 nucleotides align to TRBD1. The J call may be incorrect, as the DNA end agrees better with TRBJ2-7. The CDR3 totals 15 residues. Germline assignment: CDR1 SGHTA and CDR2 FQGTGA. The CDR3 coding sequence is TGTGCCAGCAGCCCAGGGACAGCTAAATCCTACGAGCAGTACTTC. Translated, it gives CASSPGTAKSYEQYF.

The rearrangement links TRBV7-9 to TRBJ2-1, with a tentative D call TRBD2 (6 bases). V was cut by 3 bases and J by 14 bases, with 14 bases left in between. This CDR3 comprises 12 residues. Germline values: CDR1 SEHNR, CDR2 FQNEAQ (reference sequence). CDR3 DNA sequence: TGTGCCAGCAGCTTTGACTGGGACTTGGAGTTCTTC. This gives the protein CASSFDWDLEFF.

V and J are TRBV5-6 and TRBJ2-1; D call uncertain. The ends were cut back, 0 bases at V and 10 bases at J, with 8 bases in the middle. The CDR3 totals 12 residues. Germline V gene sequence: CDR1 SGHDT, CDR2 YYEEEE. CDR3 amino acids: CASSLVSREQFF. The CDR3 DNA sequence: TGTGCCAGCAGCTTGGTTTCCAGAGAGCAGTTCTTC.

The chain joins TRBV6-7 to TRBJ1-5, with TRBD1 identical over 8 bases. TRBV6-7 counts as an open reading frame of uncertain function. The CDR3 covers 20 residues. V was clipped by 8 bases and J by 8 bases; unmatched bases: 29. Here the CDR3 reads CASYTNDTNAETGAGKPQHF. In DNA form, the CDR3 reads TGTGCCAGCTATACTAACGATACCAACGCCGAGACAGGGGCAGGTAAGCCCCAGCATTTT.

The chain is built from TRBV28 and TRBJ2-1, with 7 positions matching TRBD1. The CDR3 covers 15 residues. Trimming at V came to 7 bases and at J to 4 bases, leaving 10 bases not matched to a gene. Per germline, CDR1 MDHEN and CDR2 SYDVKM. The CDR3: CASIQGMLGYNEQFF. CDR3 bases: TGTGCCAGCATACAGGGGATGCTTGGATACAATGAGCAGTTCTTC.

The CDR3 nucleotides are TGTGCCTGGAGAGGAGGGGGCTCAACTAATGAAAAACTGTTTTTT. It yields the protein CAWRGGGSTNEKLFF. The rearrangement links TRBV30 to TRBJ1-4; 7 nucleotides line up with TRBD1. The CDR3 covers 15 residues. Germline CDR1 reads GTSNPN; CDR2 reads SVGIG (reference sequence). The J segment lost 0 bases and the V segment lost 3 bases, leaving 4 bases of the junction unmatched.

The sample holds a few counts of this clone. This sequence joins TRBV4-1 and TRBJ1-1; perhaps TRBD1 as D (6 bases). Germline lookup yields CDR1 MGHRA and CDR2 YSYEKL. V was shortened by 2 bases and J by 11 bases, with 12 bases between the two germline ends. There are 12 residues in the CDR3. The CDR3 DNA follows: TGCGCCAGCAGCCAAACAGGGTTACAGGCTTTCTTT. Residues: CASSQTGLQAFF.

This clone came up a few times. This sequence joins TRBV2 and TRBJ2-3; tentative D call: TRBD2 (6 bases). The V and J ends lost 1 base and 3 bases respectively, with 14 bases between them. This CDR3 contains 16 residues. Germline CDR1 SNHLY, CDR2 FYNNEI. The CDR3 protein is CASSEVGRGMTDTQYF. In nucleotides, the CDR3 is TGTGCCAGCAGTGAAGTGGGGCGGGGTATGACAGATACGCAGTATTTT.

By share, this clone counts as medium-sized. The rearrangement joins TRBV4-2 to TRBJ2-1, with 9 bases matching TRBD2. Per the germline V gene, CDR1 is LGHNA and CDR2 is YNFKEQ. This CDR3 is 15 amino acids long. V was pared by 4 bases and J by 10 bases, with 11 bases of the junction left unmatched. DNA of the CDR3: TGTGCCAGCAGCCCCGGGACTAGCTTTTATTTGGAGCAGTTCTTC. This gives the protein CASSPGTSFYLEQFF.

Within the sample, this clone is medium-sized. The chain uses TRBV6-4 and TRBJ1-1; unclear D gene. CDR3 length: 16 amino acids. Per the germline V gene, CDR1 is MRHNA and CDR2 is SNTAGT. V lost 1 base, J lost 4 bases, and 16 bases lay in between. Here the CDR3 DNA reads TGTGCCAGCAGTGACTATTCGACACCAGGATTCACTGAAGCTTTCTTT. Translation gives CASSDYSTPGFTEAFF.

Sample share makes this clone medium-sized. The genes are TRBV4-2 and TRBJ1-1, with D uncertain. CDR3 length: 15 amino acids. Trimming cost V 4 bases and J 0 bases, with 12 bases left between them. Per germline, CDR1 LGHNA and CDR2 YNFKEQ. The CDR3 protein is CASSPGNLVNTEAFF. CDR3 in DNA: TGTGCCAGCAGCCCAGGTAATCTGGTGAACACTGAAGCTTTCTTT.

This clone has only one observation. This rearrangement joins TRBV30 to TRBJ2-6, with a possible D match to TRBD2 (5 bases). CDR1 and CDR2 (germline): GTSNPN, SVGIG (reference sequence). Trimming took 4 bases from V and 0 from J, leaving 25 bases between them. This CDR3 comprises 20 residues. CDR3 loop: CAWNLLRVYVGASGANVLTF. CDR3 DNA sequence: TGTGCCTGGAACCTCCTTAGAGTCTACGTGGGAGCCTCTGGGGCCAACGTCCTGACTTTC.

V usage is TRBV25-1 and J usage is TRBJ2-3; TRBD2 agrees at 9 bases. This CDR3 comprises 18 residues. Germline V gene lookup returns CDR1 MGHDK and CDR2 SYGVNS. The V segment lost 2 bases and the J segment 3 bases; nucleotides outside the gene matches: 12. In nucleotides, the CDR3 is TGTGCCAGCAGTGAAAGGGGCGGGGGGGCATTGGGGACAGATACGCAGTATTTT. It translates to CASSERGGGALGTDTQYF.

The rearrangement joins TRBV29-1 to TRBJ2-7; 8 positions agree with TRBD2. Per the germline V gene, CDR1 is SQVTM and CDR2 is ANQGSEA. After removal of 7 bases from V and 6 bases from J, the junction contained 14 bases not matched to a gene. The CDR3 consists of 14 residues. CDR3 DNA: TGCAGCGGTCGGGGGGGCCCTGTATTGCTCGAGCAGTACTTC. This codes for CSGRGGPVLLEQYF.

This clone was detected only a few times. The CDR3: CASSLRTGRLTGELFF. The CDR3 coding sequence is TGTGCCAGCAGCCTCCGGACAGGGAGGTTGACCGGGGAGCTGTTTTTT. The chain employs TRBV9 and TRBJ2-2; the match to TRBD1 covers 8 bases. The CDR3 loop spans 16 amino acids. Germline V gives CDR1 SGDLS, CDR2 YYNGEE. V dropped 4 bases and J dropped 5; count of bases not matched to a gene: 10.

The rearrangement joins TRBV5-4 to TRBJ2-7, with 8 bases matching TRBD2. The CDR3 runs to 19 residues. The V segment lost 0 bases and the J segment 4 bases; nucleotides outside the gene matches: 18. Germline CDR1 and CDR2: SGHNT and YYREEE (reference sequence). The DNA of the CDR3 is TGTGCCAGCAGCTTGGAATTGATCGGGGGGGGAGGCCCCCCATACGAGCAGTACTTC. This gives the protein CASSLELIGGGGPPYEQYF.

The chain employs TRBV21-1 and TRBJ1-2; no check of the table's D call, TRBD1, against the DNA was made. TRBV21-1 is a known pseudogene. This CDR3 contains 15 residues. CDR3 in amino acids: CASSKEGAPNYGYTF. CDR3 bases: TGTGCCAGCAGCAAAGAGGGGGCGCCCAACTATGGCTACACCTTC.

V and J are TRBV14 and TRBJ2-1; 13 bases match TRBD2. The germline V gene encodes CDR1 SGHDN and CDR2 FVKESK. This CDR3 has 17 amino acids. Trimming took 4 bases from V and 6 from J; bases not matched to a gene: 9. The CDR3 region has the DNA TGTGCCAGCAGCCCCCTGAGAAGACTAGCGGGGGGCAATGAGCAGTTCTTC. Translating it yields CASSPLRRLAGGNEQFF. The complete variable domain, with remaining parts taken from reference TRBV14 and TRBJ2-1, reads EAGVTQFPSHSVIEKGQTVTLRCDPISGHDNLYWYRRVMGKEIKFLLHFVKESKQDESGMPNNRFLAERTGGTYSTLKVQPAELEDSGVYFCASSPLRRLAGGNEQFFGPGTRLTVL.

This clone turned up a few times. V and J are TRBV18 and TRBJ1-3, with D unresolved. This CDR3 contains 16 residues. Germline values: CDR1 KGHSH, CDR2 LQKENI. V lost 4 bases, J lost 0 bases, and 13 bases lay in between. CDR3 region: CASSRLAGLSGNTIYF. The CDR3 DNA sequence: TGTGCCAGCTCACGCTTGGCAGGCCTCTCTGGAAACACCATATATTTT. The full variable domain, completed using reference TRBV18 and TRBJ1-3, is NAGVMQNPRHLVRRRGQEARLRCSPMKGHSHVYWYRQLPEEGLKFMVYLQKENIIDESGMPKERFSAEFPKEGPSILRIQQVVRGDSAAYFCASSRLAGLSGNTIYFGEGSWLTVV.

The CDR3 nucleotides are TGTGCCAGCAGTTACGGGACTAGTGACGTCTACGAGCAGTACTTC. Amino acid sequence: CASSYGTSDVYEQYF. This chain links TRBV6-5 with TRBJ2-7; 8 bases align to TRBD2. From germline, CDR1 is MNHEY and CDR2 SVGAGI. The CDR3 runs 15 residues. Germline trimming cut 2 bases from V and 3 bases from J; bases unmatched to any gene: 6.